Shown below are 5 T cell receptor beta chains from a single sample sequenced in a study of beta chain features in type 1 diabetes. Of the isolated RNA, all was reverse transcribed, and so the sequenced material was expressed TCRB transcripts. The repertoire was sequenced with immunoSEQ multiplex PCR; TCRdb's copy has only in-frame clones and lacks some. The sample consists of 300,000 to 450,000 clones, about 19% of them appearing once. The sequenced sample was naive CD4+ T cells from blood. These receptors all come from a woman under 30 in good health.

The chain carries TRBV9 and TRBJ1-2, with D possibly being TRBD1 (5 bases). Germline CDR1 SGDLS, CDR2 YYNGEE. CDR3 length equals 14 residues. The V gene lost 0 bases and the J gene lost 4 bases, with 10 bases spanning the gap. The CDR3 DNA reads TGTGCCAGCAGCGTAGATAGGGGAGGCTATGGCTACACCTTC. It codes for CASSVDRGGYGYTF.

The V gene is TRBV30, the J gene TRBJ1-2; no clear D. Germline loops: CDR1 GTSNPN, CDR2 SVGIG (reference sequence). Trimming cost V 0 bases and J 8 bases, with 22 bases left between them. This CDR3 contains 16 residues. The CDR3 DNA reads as TGTGCCTGGAGTGTTAGATCGAGCCCCGAGCGTCTGGGCTACACCTTC. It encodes CAWSVRSSPERLGYTF.

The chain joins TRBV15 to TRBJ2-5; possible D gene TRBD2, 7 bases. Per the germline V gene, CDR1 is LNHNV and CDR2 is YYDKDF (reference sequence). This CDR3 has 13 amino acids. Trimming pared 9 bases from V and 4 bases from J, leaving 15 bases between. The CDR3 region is CATSLGGRETQYF. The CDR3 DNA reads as TGTGCCACTTCCTTGGGGGGGCGAGAGACCCAGTACTTC.

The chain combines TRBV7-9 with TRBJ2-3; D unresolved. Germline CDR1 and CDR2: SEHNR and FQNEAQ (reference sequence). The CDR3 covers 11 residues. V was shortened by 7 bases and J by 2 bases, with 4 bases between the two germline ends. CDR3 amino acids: CASTITDTQYF. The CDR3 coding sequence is TGTGCCAGCACCATCACAGATACGCAGTATTTT.

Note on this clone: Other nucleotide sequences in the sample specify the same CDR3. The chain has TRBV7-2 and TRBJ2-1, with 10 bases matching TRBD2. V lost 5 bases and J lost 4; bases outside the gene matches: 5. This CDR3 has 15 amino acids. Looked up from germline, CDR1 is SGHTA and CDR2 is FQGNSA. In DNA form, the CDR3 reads TGTGCCAGCAGCCCTAGCGGGAGTTCTTACAATGAGCAGTTCTTC. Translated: CASSPSGSSYNEQFF.